The TCR beta chain described here comes from a study of vaccination effects on CD4 cells after COVID-19. Study-level background: The second dose preceded post-vaccine samples by a median of 72 days.

The ViraFEST assay expanded antigen-specific CD4+ T cells with viral peptide pools before sequencing. Following an approximately 11-day culture, CD4+ T cells were purified. Vaccine administered to participants consisted of two doses of either BNT162b2 or mRNA-1273. The study found no prior SARS-CoV-2 infection in the vaccine recipients, who tested negative for nucleocapsid antibodies. Fresh IL-2-containing medium replaced half the medium on days 3 and 7. CDR3 length: 13 residues. The germline V gene encodes CDR1 SGHAT and CDR2 FQNNGV. V lost 3 bases to trimming and J lost 3 bases; unmatched junction nucleotides: 1. Details on this clone: Its antigen is not identified.

The protocol was immunoSEQ multiplex PCR, while the TCRdb copy is restricted to in-frame clones and leaves out a portion. The sample records about 28,000 clones, more than 60% being singletons. The chain is built from TRBV11-2 and TRBJ2-5; 7 positions agree with TRBD1. The receptor's source is a human donor who received a COVID-19 vaccine. The specimen comprised CD4+ T cells from PBMCs cultured with HCoV-NL63 spike peptides, sampled after COVID-19 vaccination. CDR3: CASSFDREETQYF. The CDR3, as DNA: TGTGCCAGCAGCTTCGACAGGGAAGAGACCCAGTACTTC.